This is a list of T cell receptor beta chains from one sample in a study of metastatic and nonmetastatic thyroid tumors. From the PCR reads, TCRdb re-called clones with MiXCR. The repertoire holds 50,000 or so clones, with roughly a sixth as singletons. The material sequenced was blood. These receptors came from a female donor with papillary thyroid cancer or a benign thyroid nodule (not recorded which). Some clones in this sample may be carry-over from other donors' samples. CDR3s include the opening cysteine and the closing phenylalanine or tryptophan. A D gene is named only where the DNA matches it firmly. Only part of the rows carry a size: once, few, many, or a class if the clone is expanded.

D: NA
V: TRBV19
size: many
J: TRBJ1-1
DNA: TGTGCCAGTAGTTATCGGACTTCAACGAACACTGAAGCTTTCTTT
CDR3: CASSYRTSTNTEAFF

D: NA
V: TRBV6-5
size: many
J: TRBJ2-6
DNA: TGTGCCAGCAGTTCGTTTGGGGAGGGGGGCCTCTCTGGGGCCAACGTCCTGACTTTC
CDR3: CASSSFGEGGLSGANVLTF

D: TRBD2
V: TRBV24-1
size: many
J: TRBJ2-1
DNA: TGTGCCACCAGTGATTTCCCCGGGACTAGCGGGAGGAATGAGCAGTTCTTC
CDR3: CATSDFPGTSGRNEQFF

D: NA
V: TRBV7-2
size: NA
J: TRBJ1-5
DNA: TGTGGGAGCAGCGGAGGGAGCAATCAGCCCCAGCATTTT
CDR3: CGSSGGSNQPQHF

D: TRBD2
V: TRBV19
size: few
J: TRBJ2-1
DNA: TGTGCCAGTACTACTAGCGGGAGAGATGAGCATTTCTTC
CDR3: CASTTSGRDEHFF

D: NA
V: TRBV27
size: NA
J: TRBJ1-2
DNA: TGTGCCAGCAGACAAGGGAGCTGCTATGGCTACACCTTC
CDR3: CASRQGSCYGYTF

D: NA
V: TRBV7-2
size: many
J: TRBJ2-1
DNA: TGTGCCAGCAGCTTAAACACACTGGGGCCCAATGAGCAGTTCTTC
CDR3: CASSLNTLGPNEQFF

D: NA
V: TRBV18
size: once
J: TRBJ1-2
DNA: TGTGCCAGCTCACCACGGGGACATAACCCTAAGGGCTACACCTTC
CDR3: CASSPRGHNPKGYTF

D: TRBD1
V: TRBV20-1
size: many
J: TRBJ2-3
DNA: TGCAGTGCTAGAGAGGACAGGGTTAGTTCAGATACGCAGTATTTT
CDR3: CSAREDRVSSDTQYF

D: NA
V: TRBV2
size: many
J: TRBJ2-2
DNA: TGTGCCAGCAGTGAAGAACCTAGGGGGGAGCTGTTTTTT
CDR3: CASSEEPRGELFF

D: NA
V: TRBV10-3
size: NA
J: TRBJ2-6
DNA: TGTGCCATCAGTTCTTCCAGGGGGAGGGGTTCTGGGGCCAACGTCCTGACTTTC
CDR3: CAISSSRGRGSGANVLTF

D: NA
V: TRBV6-2/TRBV6-3
size: few
J: TRBJ2-7
DNA: TGTGCCAGCAGTTTGGACGCTCCCTACGAGCAGTACTTC
CDR3: CASSLDAPYEQYF

D: NA
V: TRBV28
size: many
J: TRBJ2-7
DNA: TGTGCCAGCAGTTTGATAGGAGACTCCTACGAGCAGTACTTC
CDR3: CASSLIGDSYEQYF

D: NA
V: TRBV4-2
size: NA
J: TRBJ2-2
DNA: TGTGCCAGCAGCCAAGATGTAGACGGGAGCACCGGGGAGCTGTTTTTT
CDR3: CASSQDVDGSTGELFF

D: NA
V: TRBV10-3
size: NA
J: TRBJ2-7
DNA: TGTGCCATTAGAAGGGTAGAGCCTAGCTCCTACGAGCAGTACTTC
CDR3: CAIRRVEPSSYEQYF

D: NA
V: TRBV11-2
size: once
J: TRBJ1-1
DNA: TGTGCCAGCAGCTCCCTGGACTCAATGCTGAACACTGAAGCTTTCTTT
CDR3: CASSSLDSMLNTEAFF

D: NA
V: TRBV28
size: many
J: TRBJ2-4
DNA: TGTGCCAGCAGTTTGATAGGGGGATTCGACAAAAACATTCAGTACTTC
CDR3: CASSLIGGFDKNIQYF

D: TRBD1
V: TRBV6-1
size: NA
J: TRBJ2-3
DNA: TGTGCCAGCGGACCACAGGGGGCTCGCCTAACAGATACGCAGTATTTT
CDR3: CASGPQGARLTDTQYF

D: TRBD2
V: TRBV20-1
size: NA
J: TRBJ2-1
DNA: TGCAGTGCTCCCCAACCTAGCGGGAGGGCGGATGTGGTGTTCTTC
CDR3: CSAPQPSGRADVVFF

D: NA
V: TRBV5-1
size: many
J: TRBJ2-1
DNA: TGCGCCAGCAGCCGAGACTCCGACTCCTACAATGAGCAGTTCTTC
CDR3: CASSRDSDSYNEQFF

D: NA
V: TRBV28
size: many
J: TRBJ2-7
DNA: TGTGCCAGCGGATGGACAGATGCCTCTCGGGAGCAGTACTTC
CDR3: CASGWTDASREQYF

D: NA
V: TRBV12-3/TRBV12-4
size: NA
J: TRBJ2-7
DNA: TGTGCCAGCAGCGTTGGCCGGGGGTACGAGCAGTACTTC
CDR3: CASSVGRGYEQYF

D: TRBD1
V: TRBV6-1
size: many
J: TRBJ2-1
DNA: TGTGCCAGCAGTGAATCAGGGGGAGACAATGAGCAGTTCTTC
CDR3: CASSESGGDNEQFF

D: TRBD1
V: TRBV27
size: few
J: TRBJ1-6
DNA: TGTGCCAGCAGTAACAGGGGCGTGTTAGTACCCCTCCACTTT
CDR3: CASSNRGVLVPLHF

D: NA
V: TRBV27
size: many
J: TRBJ1-5
DNA: TGTGCCAGCAGTTTATCAACAGGTTATAATCAGCCCCAGCATTTT
CDR3: CASSLSTGYNQPQHF

D: NA
V: TRBV20-1
size: NA
J: TRBJ2-3
DNA: TGCAGTGCTTCAACTATTGGGAGAGGCACAGATACGCAGTATTTT
CDR3: CSASTIGRGTDTQYF

D: TRBD1
V: TRBV20-1
size: many
J: TRBJ1-1
DNA: TGCAGTGCTAGTCGGGACAGGGAGGATGTAGCTTTCTTT
CDR3: CSASRDREDVAFF

D: NA
V: TRBV20-1
size: many
J: TRBJ2-1
DNA: TGCAGTGCTAGAGGAGGGAGACGATTTTCCTACAATGAGCAGTTCTTC
CDR3: CSARGGRRFSYNEQFF

D: NA
V: TRBV7-9
size: NA
J: TRBJ1-2
DNA: TGTGCCAGCAGCCCTAGCGTATTTACAGGGTACGACACCTTC
CDR3: CASSPSVFTGYDTF

D: NA
V: TRBV5-4
size: many
J: TRBJ1-2
DNA: TGTGCCAGCAGCTTGCCGGGGGCGGATGGCTACACCTTC
CDR3: CASSLPGADGYTF

D: NA
V: TRBV10-3
size: many
J: TRBJ2-1
DNA: TGTGCCATCAGTGAGAGTAGCGGCCCAGAGGATGAGCAGTTCTTC
CDR3: CAISESSGPEDEQFF

D: NA
V: TRBV29-1
size: many
J: TRBJ1-3
DNA: TGCAGCGTTGCACCGAGCTCTGGAAACACCATATATTTT
CDR3: CSVAPSSGNTIYF

D: NA
V: TRBV20-1
size: few
J: TRBJ1-4
DNA: TGCAGTGCAATAGAGTTAGGGGGAAATGAAAAACTGTTTTTT
CDR3: CSAIELGGNEKLFF

D: TRBD2
V: TRBV12-3/TRBV12-4
size: many
J: TRBJ2-3
DNA: TGTGCCAGCAGTTTTCACAGCGGGAGTGAAGATACGCAGTATTTT
CDR3: CASSFHSGSEDTQYF

D: NA
V: TRBV6-2/TRBV6-3
size: NA
J: TRBJ2-1
DNA: TGTGCCAGCAGTTACTCAGACCTTTATGAGCAGTTCTTC
CDR3: CASSYSDLYEQFF

D: TRBD1
V: TRBV7-8
size: many
J: TRBJ2-7
DNA: TGTGCCAGCAGCCCCAGCCGAAACTCTCCGGGACAGGCCTCCTACGAGCAGTACTTC
CDR3: CASSPSRNSPGQASYEQYF

D: NA
V: TRBV12-3/TRBV12-4
size: few
J: TRBJ2-1
DNA: TGTGCCAGCACGTCGCATTCTAGCTCCTACAATGAGCAGTTCTTC
CDR3: CASTSHSSSYNEQFF

D: NA
V: TRBV28
size: NA
J: TRBJ2-7
DNA: TGTGCCAGCACGTTCGACAGTGTATCCTACGAGCAGTACTTC
CDR3: CASTFDSVSYEQYF

D: NA
V: TRBV2
size: many
J: TRBJ1-1
DNA: TGTGCCAGCAGTGAAAGAAGGGACACTGAAGCTTTCTTT
CDR3: CASSERRDTEAFF